This TCR beta chain is from a study of Ad26.COV2.S vaccination and SARS-CoV-2 variants. Whole-study context: Administration of Ad26.COV2.S was intramuscular, either once or twice 56 days apart. Study observations and caveats: Whether participants received vaccine or placebo, their non-spike TCR breadth was similar.

Concerning this clone: Its target is unknown.

The method was immunoSEQ multiplex PCR; TCRdb's version includes in-frame clones alone and lacks a portion of them. This table holds approximately 410,000 clones, approximately 88% found once. This sample's treatment: around 19 received Ad26.COV2.S at low or high dose, single or two shots; 5 received placebo; per-sample allocation not given. Sampling occurred on day 63 after the first vaccine or placebo injection. This CDR3 comprises 12 residues. Germline CDR1 and CDR2: MNHEY and SVGAGI. Trimming pared 7 bases from V and 4 bases from J, leaving 7 bases between. The gene calls are TRBV6-5 and TRBJ2-2; D is unclear. The material sequenced was peripheral blood, taken in a trial of Ad26.COV2.S vaccine versus placebo. This receptor was taken from a person aged 18-60 years who received the Ad26.COV2.S COVID-19 vaccine or a placebo. The CDR3 nucleotides are TGTGCCAGCATACACATCACCGGGGAGCTGTTTTTT. Translating it yields CASIHITGELFF.